Listed here are 2 T cell receptor beta chains from one sample, sequenced in a study of T cell responses to AZD1222 COVID-19 vaccine. Here immunoSEQ multiplex PCR was the method, and the copy in TCRdb shows in-frame clones only, minus some. The sample shows 110,000 to 150,000 clones, approximately 91% of them seen only once. The sequencing here drew on peripheral blood, taken 28 days after the second AZD1222 dose. These receptors were taken from an adult who received the AZD1222 COVID-19 vaccine.

The chain couples TRBV7-3 to TRBJ2-3; 8 nucleotides match TRBD1. V gave up 2 bases and J gave up 5 bases; unmatched junction bases: 3. The CDR3 runs 14 residues. Per germline, CDR1 SGHTA and CDR2 FQGTGA. In DNA, the CDR3 is TGTGCCAGCAGCTTACAGGGGGCCGGAGATACGCAGTATTTT. It codes for CASSLQGAGDTQYF.

Only one count was recorded for this clone. J is TRBJ1-2 and V is TRBV9; D not resolved. This CDR3 region has 14 residues. Looked up from germline, CDR1 is SGDLS and CDR2 is YYNGEE. Trimming shortened V by 0 bases and J by 7 bases, and 13 bases separated the two germline ends. The CDR3 sequence: CASSVARLDGGYTF. Here the CDR3 DNA reads TGTGCCAGCAGCGTAGCCAGGCTGGATGGTGGCTACACCTTC.